This T cell receptor beta chain was found in a study of blood T cell repertoires in COVID-19. Study-level information: The study drew acute and convalescent COVID-19 samples from the United States, Italy and Spain.

Assay used: immunoSEQ multiplex PCR; TCRdb lists only in-frame clones, some missing. The table includes about 20,000 clones, approximately 88% detected once. With 3 bases removed from V and 2 bases from J, the gap between germline ends came to 4 bases. This CDR3 comprises 12 residues. Germline CDR1 and CDR2: MDHEN and SYDVKM. The specimen sequenced was peripheral blood. The chain has TRBV28 and TRBJ2-5; no firm D call. The receptor's source is a human donor in a cohort sampled during active COVID-19. CDR3 nucleotides: TGTGCCAGCAGTTTTTATCAAGAGACCCAGTACTTC. It yields the protein CASSFYQETQYF.